One sample yielded the 31 T cell receptor beta chains listed below, sequenced in a study of T cell changes during pregnancy in multiple sclerosis. Method: immunoSEQ multiplex PCR; TCRdb's copy keeps in-frame clones and lacks some. The profile shows approximately 53,000 clones, 85% to 95% of them singletons. Here the sequenced sample was CD4+ T cells from peripheral blood mononuclear cells, taken before pregnancy. The receptors were sampled from a female donor with multiple sclerosis, enrolled in a pregnancy study.

The rearrangement links TRBV29-1 to TRBJ2-7; TRBD1 aligns across 8 bases. Trimming removed 4 bases from V and 1 base from J; junction bases left unmatched: 6. The CDR3 is 14 residues long. Germline loops: CDR1 SQVTM, CDR2 ANQGSEA. The CDR3 loop reads CSVARQGRSYEQYF. CDR3 DNA: TGCAGCGTTGCCAGACAGGGGAGGTCCTACGAGCAGTACTTC.

This chain joins TRBV6-4 and TRBJ2-3; perhaps TRBD2 as D (8 bases). V was cut by 7 bases and J by 1 base, with 15 bases left in between. CDR3 length equals 15 residues. Per the germline V gene, CDR1 is MRHNA and CDR2 is SNTAGT. In nucleotides, the CDR3 is TGTGCCAGCAAAATTAGCGGGACAGGCACAGATACGCAGTATTTT. It codes for CASKISGTGTDTQYF.

The chain uses TRBV7-9 and TRBJ1-2, with TRBD1 matching over 10 bases. Germline loops: CDR1 SEHNR, CDR2 FQNEAQ (reference sequence). J lost 3 bases, V lost 5 bases, and 12 bases had no gene match. The CDR3 extends over 17 amino acids. The CDR3, as DNA: TGTGCCAGCAGCCCCCTCGCTTGGGACAGGGGAGACTATGGCTACACCTTC. Its translation is CASSPLAWDRGDYGYTF.

The rearrangement joins TRBV19 to TRBJ2-5, with 7 positions matching TRBD1. Germline trimming cut 7 bases from V and 5 bases from J; bases unmatched to any gene: 16. This CDR3 is built from 16 residues. From germline, CDR1 is LNHDA and CDR2 SQIVND (reference sequence). The CDR3 spells CASTAATGLIGETQYF. The DNA for the CDR3 is TGTGCCAGTACCGCCGCGACAGGGCTCATTGGGGAGACCCAGTACTTC.

This clone showed up just a few times. This chain connects TRBV13 to TRBJ1-1; D uncertain. Per germline, CDR1 PRHDT and CDR2 FYEKMQ (reference sequence). The V and J ends lost 3 bases and 1 base respectively, with 12 bases between them. The CDR3 runs to 15 residues. The CDR3 DNA reads as TGTGCCAGCAGCTTCGATCCGGGTTCGAACACTGAAGCTTTCTTT. It encodes CASSFDPGSNTEAFF.

Note on this clone: The same CDR3 arises from other DNA sequences in this sample as well. The chain is built from TRBV6-5 and TRBJ1-2, with a tentative D call TRBD1 (6 bases). Trimming stripped 6 bases from V and 5 bases from J, with 13 bases between. Germline V gene data show CDR1 as MNHEY and CDR2 as SVGAGI. This CDR3 has 13 amino acids. CDR3 in amino acids: CASSSRGRYGYTF. Written as DNA, the CDR3 is TGTGCCAGCAGCTCCAGGGGCCGGTATGGCTACACCTTC.

This chain connects TRBV9 to TRBJ2-1; D gene ambiguous. The V gene's germline CDR1 is SGDLS and CDR2 YYNGEE. The CDR3 is 16 amino acids. Trimming removed 0 bases at V and 0 bases at J, with 10 bases between. CDR3 in amino acids: CASSVGTSSSYNEQFF. The CDR3 coding sequence is TGTGCCAGCAGCGTAGGTACGTCGAGCTCCTACAATGAGCAGTTCTTC. The full variable domain, in which reference TRBV9 and TRBJ2-1 provide the parts outside the CDR3, is DSGVTQTPKHLITATGQRVTLRCSPRSGDLSVYWYQQSLDQGLQFLIQYYNGEERAKGNILERFSAQQFPDLHSELNLSSLELGDSALYFCASSVGTSSSYNEQFFGPGTRLTVL.

This clone has more than one count but fewer than ten. The gene calls are TRBV28 and TRBJ2-7; weak D call: TRBD2 (5 bases). The germline gives CDR1 MDHEN, CDR2 SYDVKM. The CDR3 is made up of 13 amino acids. Trimming took 9 bases from V and 5 from J, leaving 17 bases between them. The CDR3 DNA follows: TGTGCCAGTAGGACTTCCCTACCCCACGAGCAGTACTTC. This translates into CASRTSLPHEQYF.

The gene calls are TRBV19 and TRBJ2-7; a possible D gene is TRBD1 (6 bases). This CDR3 has 15 amino acids. V dropped 5 bases and J dropped 7 bases, with 21 bases sitting between them. Germline V gene sequence: CDR1 LNHDA, CDR2 SQIVND (reference sequence). CDR3 coding DNA: TGTGCCAGTAGTGACCAAACGACAGGACTGGGAGAGCAGTACTTC. Residues: CASSDQTTGLGEQYF.

This chain links TRBV29-1 with TRBJ2-5; possible D gene TRBD2, 6 bases. CDR1 SQVTM and CDR2 ANQGSEA come from the germline V gene. The CDR3 totals 15 residues. V was pared by 3 bases and J by 1 base, with 15 bases between. The CDR3 loop reads CSVDLFGGAQETQYF. The CDR3 DNA reads as TGCAGCGTTGATTTGTTCGGAGGGGCCCAAGAGACCCAGTACTTC.

This chain connects TRBV11-2 to TRBJ1-1; 10 bases are shared with TRBD1. V trimming: 5 bases; J trimming: 6 bases; junction bases outside the gene matches: 3. The CDR3 covers 13 residues. Looked up from germline, CDR1 is SGHAT and CDR2 is FQNNGV. CDR3 amino acids: CASSPGTGAEAFF. CDR3 DNA: TGTGCCAGCAGCCCCGGGACAGGGGCTGAAGCTTTCTTT. Based on the CDR3 plus reference TRBV11-2 and TRBJ1-1, the full variable domain is EAGVAQSPRYKIIEKRQSVAFWCNPISGHATLYWYQQILGQGPKLLIQFQNNGVVDDSQLPKDRFSAERLKGVDSTLKIQPAKLEDSAVYLCASSPGTGAEAFFGQGTRLTVV.

In regard to this clone: A read error may produce the germline difference seen at one junction end. V is TRBV2 and J is TRBJ2-7, with a tentative D call TRBD2 (7 bases). This CDR3 is built from 12 residues. Per germline, CDR1 SNHLY and CDR2 FYNNEI. The CDR3 bases are TGTGCCAGCAGGGGGGACGGGGGGCCGCCGAACTTC. Translated: CASRGDGGPPNF.

V usage is TRBV6-1 and J usage is TRBJ1-1, with D perhaps TRBD1 (5 bases). With 8 bases removed from V and 2 bases from J, the gap between germline ends came to 15 bases. Germline CDR1 and CDR2: MNHNS and SASEGT. The CDR3 totals 14 residues. The CDR3 DNA reads TGTGCCAGCGTCAGGGCGGTAACAAACACTGAAGCTTTCTTT. Protein: CASVRAVTNTEAFF.

The chain employs TRBV18 and TRBJ2-3; weak D call: TRBD2 (6 bases). V dropped 3 bases and J dropped 5 bases, with 9 bases sitting between them. Germline V gives CDR1 KGHSH, CDR2 LQKENI. The CDR3 is 13 amino acids. This CDR3 is CASSPGGEDTQYF. In DNA form, the CDR3 reads TGTGCCAGCTCACCTGGCGGGGAAGATACGCAGTATTTT.

The chain carries TRBV7-2 and TRBJ2-1, with TRBD2 matching 7 bases. J gave up 5 bases and V 1 base, and 11 bases lay outside the gene matches. CDR3 length equals 17 residues. The germline V gene encodes CDR1 SGHTA and CDR2 FQGNSA. This chain's CDR3 is CASSLGRWLAEDNEQFF. For the CDR3, the DNA is TGTGCCAGCAGCTTAGGACGGTGGCTAGCGGAGGACAATGAGCAGTTCTTC.

The V call is TRBV7-2, the J call TRBJ2-3, with 12 nucleotides matching TRBD2. Trimming removed 3 bases from V and 5 bases from J; junction bases left unmatched: 3. Germline CDR1 is SGHTA and CDR2 is FQGNSA. The CDR3 is 15 amino acids. CDR3 region: CASSLTSGSRDTQYF. For the CDR3, the DNA is TGTGCCAGCAGCTTGACTAGCGGGAGTAGAGATACGCAGTATTTT. Supplemented by reference TRBV7-2 and TRBJ2-3, the full variable domain reads GAGVSQSPSNKVTEKGKDVELRCDPISGHTALYWYRQSLGQGLEFLIYFQGNSAPDKSGLPSDRFSAERTGGSVSTLTIQRTQQEDSAVYLCASSLTSGSRDTQYFGPGTRLTVL.

This rearrangement joins TRBV5-1 to TRBJ2-7; D unresolved. V lost 0 bases to trimming and J lost 1 base, with 14 bases between them. Germline assignment: CDR1 SGHRS and CDR2 YFSETQ. The CDR3 totals 16 residues. CDR3 sequence: CASSLAPGSGSYEQYF. Written as DNA, the CDR3 is TGCGCCAGCAGCTTGGCACCGGGTTCTGGATCCTACGAGCAGTACTTC. Full variable domain (remainder filled in from reference TRBV5-1 and TRBJ2-7): KAGVTQTPRYLIKTRGQQVTLSCSPISGHRSVSWYQQTPGQGLQFLFEYFSETQRNKGNFPGRFSGRQFSNSRSEMNVSTLELGDSALYLCASSLAPGSGSYEQYFGPGTRLTVT.

The chain employs TRBV29-1 and TRBJ1-1; D gene unclear. V was pared by 4 bases and J by 4 bases, with 13 bases between. CDR1 SQVTM and CDR2 ANQGSEA come from the germline V gene. The CDR3 sequence is 13 residues long. CDR3 region: CSVGNSGGTEAFF. DNA of the CDR3: TGCAGCGTTGGTAACTCCGGAGGCACTGAAGCTTTCTTT.

The chain is built from TRBV5-4 and TRBJ2-1; TRBD1 matches 7 bases. Germline assignment: CDR1 SGHNT and CDR2 YYREEE (reference sequence). With 2 bases clipped from V and 12 bases from J, the junction kept 11 bases outside the gene matches. The CDR3 sequence is 14 residues long. The chain's CDR3 is CASSFAGGNVLQFF. The CDR3 DNA reads TGTGCCAGCAGCTTCGCAGGGGGAAACGTTCTGCAGTTCTTC. Looking up the rest from reference TRBV5-4 and TRBJ2-1 gives the full variable domain: ETGVTQSPTHLIKTRGQQVTLRCSSQSGHNTVSWYQQALGQGPQFIFQYYREEENGRGNFPPRFSGLQFPNYSSELNVNALELDDSALYLCASSFAGGNVLQFFGPGTRLTVL.

V gene TRBV5-6 combines with J gene TRBJ1-2; no clear D gene. There are 12 residues in the CDR3. In germline, CDR1 is SGHDT, CDR2 YYEEEE. V was clipped by 0 bases and J by 8 bases, with 8 bases between them. In DNA, the CDR3 is TGTGCCAGCAGCTTGGAAGGGAGGGGCTACACCTTC. Translating gives CASSLEGRGYTF.

V and J are TRBV6-1 and TRBJ2-1, with 10 bases identical to TRBD2. V shed 2 bases, J shed 8 bases, and the junction held 12 bases outside the gene matches. This CDR3 has 17 amino acids. In germline, CDR1 is MNHNS, CDR2 SASEGT. The CDR3 DNA reads as TGTGCCAGCAGTGAACAACGGCTAGCGGGAGTGATCGATGAGCAGTTCTTC. Its protein is CASSEQRLAGVIDEQFF.

The rearrangement links TRBV4-3 to TRBJ2-7, with TRBD2 matching over 9 bases. Germline loops: CDR1 LGHNA, CDR2 YSLEER. Unmatched junction bases numbered 8, after V lost 1 base and J lost 1 base. This CDR3 contains 17 residues. Here the CDR3 reads CASSQAAGGSDSYEQYF. The CDR3 bases are TGCGCCAGCAGCCAAGCAGCGGGAGGTTCAGATTCCTACGAGCAGTACTTC.

The table lists this clone with a count of one. CDR3 protein: CASSTTGQGYQPQHF. The CDR3 coding sequence is TGTGCCAGTAGTACGACCGGACAGGGGTATCAGCCCCAGCATTTT. The V and J genes are TRBV19 and TRBJ1-5; 9 bases line up with TRBD1. CDR1 is LNHDA and CDR2 is SQIVND in the germline V gene (reference sequence). The CDR3 is 15 residues long. The ends lost 4 bases at V and 5 bases at J; junction bases unmatched: 6. Drawing the rest from reference TRBV19 and TRBJ1-5, the complete variable domain is DGGITQSPKYLFRKEGQNVTLSCEQNLNHDAMYWYRQDPGQGLRLIYYSQIVNDFQKGDIAEGYSVSREKKESFPLTVTSAQKNPTAFYLCASSTTGQGYQPQHFGDGTRLSIL.

CDR3 DNA sequence: TGCGCCAGCAGCCCTCTGACGACAGGGAACACCGGGGAGCTGTTTTTT. It specifies CASSPLTTGNTGELFF. The rearrangement joins TRBV4-1 to TRBJ2-2; D possibly corresponds to TRBD1 (6 bases). CDR1 and CDR2 (germline): MGHRA, YSYEKL. With 4 bases removed from V and 1 base from J, the gap between germline ends came to 13 bases. This CDR3 has 16 amino acids.

The chain recombines TRBV7-8 with TRBJ1-1; D might be TRBD1 (6 bases). The length of the CDR3 is 14 residues. Germline CDR1 and CDR2: SGHVS and FQNEAQ. With 1 base removed from V and 8 bases from J, the gap between germline ends came to 14 bases. The CDR3 coding sequence is TGTGCCAGCAGCTTAGGGGGGCACGGCGGGGAAGCTTTCTTT. It yields the protein CASSLGGHGGEAFF.

In DNA, the CDR3 is TGTGCCAGCAGCTTGGCTGGACAGGGAGATGAAAAACTGTTTTTT. This sequence encodes CASSLAGQGDEKLFF. The V and J genes are TRBV5-6 and TRBJ1-4, with TRBD1 matching 8 bases. The trim removed 0 bases at V and 6 bases at J, leaving 4 bases unmatched. Germline values: CDR1 SGHDT, CDR2 YYEEEE. CDR3 size: 15 residues.

V and J are TRBV28 and TRBJ1-4, with a possible D match to TRBD1 (5 bases). The CDR3 runs 15 residues. Trimming took off 6 bases at V and 7 bases at J, with 18 bases between the two ends. Germline CDR1 and CDR2: MDHEN and SYDVKM. The CDR3 nucleotides read TGTGCCAGCAGCCCCGCTGGGGGGGACGGTGAAAAACTGTTTTTT. Amino acids: CASSPAGGDGEKLFF. Using reference TRBV28 and TRBJ1-4 for the parts outside the CDR3, the full variable domain is DVKVTQSSRYLVKRTGEKVFLECVQDMDHENMFWYRQDPGLGLRLIYFSYDVKMKEKGDIPEGYSVSREKKERFSLILESASTNQTSMYLCASSPAGGDGEKLFFGSGTQLSVL.

The rearrangement links TRBV30 to TRBJ1-4; no definite D call. Trimming shortened V by 2 bases and J by 0 bases, and 10 bases separated the two germline ends. This CDR3 has 15 amino acids. Per the germline V gene, CDR1 is GTSNPN and CDR2 is SVGIG (reference sequence). CDR3 amino acids: CAWSPGPSTNEKLFF. For the CDR3, the DNA is TGTGCCTGGAGTCCAGGTCCATCAACTAATGAAAAACTGTTTTTT. Using reference TRBV30 and TRBJ1-4 for the parts outside the CDR3, the full variable domain is SQTIHQWPATLVQPVGSPLSLECTVEGTSNPNLYWYRQAAGRGLQLLFYSVGIGQISSEVPQNLSASRPQDRQFILSSKKLLLSDSGFYLCAWSPGPSTNEKLFFGSGTQLSVL.

The genes are TRBV2 and TRBJ2-3; tentative D call: TRBD2 (5 bases). The V gene lost 1 base and the J gene lost 4 bases, with 15 bases spanning the gap. CDR1 is SNHLY and CDR2 is FYNNEI in the germline V gene. This CDR3 contains 16 residues. CDR3 nucleotides: TGTGCCAGCAGTGAAGGAACGGGAAACAAGGCAGATACGCAGTATTTT. Residues: CASSEGTGNKADTQYF.

The chain links TRBV18 to TRBJ2-7; 9 positions agree with TRBD1. Germline values: CDR1 KGHSH, CDR2 LQKENI. The CDR3 extends over 15 amino acids. V gave up 6 bases and J gave up 2 bases; unmatched junction bases: 8. The CDR3 DNA reads as TGTGCCAGCTCGCAAGCCGGGACAGGGACCTACGAGCAGTACTTC. Its protein is CASSQAGTGTYEQYF.

The chain has TRBV7-2 and TRBJ1-2; D uncertain. The CDR3 length is 15 residues. V was shortened by 6 bases and J by 0 bases, with 14 bases between the two germline ends. Germline loops: CDR1 SGHTA, CDR2 FQGNSA. CDR3 sequence reads: CASRPAWQANYGYTF. The CDR3 DNA reads as TGTGCCAGCAGACCCGCCTGGCAGGCTAACTATGGCTACACCTTC.